This TCR beta chain was identified in a study of control samples from healthy donors and cancer patients. Sequencing was performed with immunoSEQ multiplex PCR; in TCRdb, only in-frame clones are kept and a portion is missing. In the table there are about 180,000 clones, about 92% of which are singletons. The CDR3 has 14 residues. The V end was cut by 8 bases, the J end by 1 base, with 17 bases between. Germline CDR1 is SQVTM and CDR2 is ANQGSEA. The chain uses TRBV29-1 and TRBJ1-1; tentatively, D is TRBD1 (6 bases). The source is a man younger than 40 in good health. The source material was blood. CDR3 loop: CSYKPGASNTEAFF. For the CDR3, the DNA is TGCAGCTACAAGCCGGGGGCATCGAACACTGAAGCTTTCTTT.